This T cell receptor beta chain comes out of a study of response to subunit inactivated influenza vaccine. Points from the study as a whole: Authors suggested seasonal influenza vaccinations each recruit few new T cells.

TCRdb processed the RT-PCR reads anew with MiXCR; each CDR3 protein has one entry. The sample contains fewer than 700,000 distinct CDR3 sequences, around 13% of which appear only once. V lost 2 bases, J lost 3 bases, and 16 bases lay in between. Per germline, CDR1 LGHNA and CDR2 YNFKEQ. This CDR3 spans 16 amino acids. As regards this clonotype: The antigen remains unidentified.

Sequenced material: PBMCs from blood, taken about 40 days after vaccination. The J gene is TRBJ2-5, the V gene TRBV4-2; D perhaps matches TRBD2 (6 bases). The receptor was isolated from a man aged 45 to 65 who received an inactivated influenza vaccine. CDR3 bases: TGTGCCAGCAGCCAATTCCTCGGGGACTCGGAAGAGACCCAGTACTTC. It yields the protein CASSQFLGDSEETQYF.